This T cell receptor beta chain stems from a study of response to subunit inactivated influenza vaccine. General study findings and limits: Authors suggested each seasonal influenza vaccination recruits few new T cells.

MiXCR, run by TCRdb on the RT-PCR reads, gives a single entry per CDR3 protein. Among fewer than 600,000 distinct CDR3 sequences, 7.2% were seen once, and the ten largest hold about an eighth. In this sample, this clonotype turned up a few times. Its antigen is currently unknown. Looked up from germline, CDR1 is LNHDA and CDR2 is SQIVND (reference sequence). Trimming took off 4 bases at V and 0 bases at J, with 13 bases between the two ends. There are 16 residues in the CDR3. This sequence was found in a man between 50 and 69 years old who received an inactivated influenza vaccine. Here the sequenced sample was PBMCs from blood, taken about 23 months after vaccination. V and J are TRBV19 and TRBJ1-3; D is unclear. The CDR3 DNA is TGTGCCAGTAGTACCGCCGATAGGGCCTCTGGAAACACCATATATTTT. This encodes CASSTADRASGNTIYF. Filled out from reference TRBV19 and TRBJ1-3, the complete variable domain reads DGGITQSPKYLFRKEGQNVTLSCEQNLNHDAMYWYRQDPGQGLRLIYYSQIVNDFQKGDIAEGYSVSREKKESFPLTVTSAQKNPTAFYLCASSTADRASGNTIYFGEGSWLTVV.